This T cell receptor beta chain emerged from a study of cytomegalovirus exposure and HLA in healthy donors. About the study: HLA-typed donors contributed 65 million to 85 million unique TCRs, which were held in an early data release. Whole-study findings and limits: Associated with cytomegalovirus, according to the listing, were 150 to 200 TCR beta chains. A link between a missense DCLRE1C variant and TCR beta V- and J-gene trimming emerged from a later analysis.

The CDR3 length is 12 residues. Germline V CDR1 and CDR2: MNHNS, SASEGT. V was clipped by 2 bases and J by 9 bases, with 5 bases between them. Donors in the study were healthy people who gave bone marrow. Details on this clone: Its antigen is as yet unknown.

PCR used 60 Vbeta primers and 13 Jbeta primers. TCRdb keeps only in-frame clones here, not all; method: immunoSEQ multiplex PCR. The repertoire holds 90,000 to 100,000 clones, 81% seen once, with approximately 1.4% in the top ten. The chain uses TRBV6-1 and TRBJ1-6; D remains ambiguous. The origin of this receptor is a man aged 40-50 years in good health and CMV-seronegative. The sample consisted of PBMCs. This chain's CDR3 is CASSEPRSPLHF. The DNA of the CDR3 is TGTGCCAGCAGTGAACCCCGTTCACCCCTCCACTTT.